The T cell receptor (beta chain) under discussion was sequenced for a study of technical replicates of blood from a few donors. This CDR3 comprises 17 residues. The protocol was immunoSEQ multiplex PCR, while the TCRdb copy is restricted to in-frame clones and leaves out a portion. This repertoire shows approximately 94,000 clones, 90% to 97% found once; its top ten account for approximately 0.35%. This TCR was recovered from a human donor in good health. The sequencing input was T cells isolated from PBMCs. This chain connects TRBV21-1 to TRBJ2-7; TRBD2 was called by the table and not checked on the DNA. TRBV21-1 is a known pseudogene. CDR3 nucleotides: TGTGCCAGCAGCAATTACAGCGGGGAGGCCCCCTCCTACGAGCAGTACTTC. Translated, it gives CASSNYSGEAPSYEQYF.